A single count supports the clone carrying this TCR beta chain. Antigen: not known. This sample was taken from a study of cytomegalovirus exposure and HLA in healthy donors. Overall study context: Roughly 86 million unique TCRs from HLA-typed donors made up an early data release. Study observations and caveats: Compared with the approximately 680-donor mean, an Asian-associated ancestry cluster reportedly had fewer N-insertions, according to a later analysis. Later on, a genetic analysis was performed. It linked a missense variant in DCLRE1C with V- and J-gene trimming of TCR beta. The listing of fewer than 200 TCR beta chains classed them as cytomegalovirus-associated.

Vbeta (60) and Jbeta (13) primers were used in the PCR. Some clones are missing from TCRdb's copy, which holds only in-frame ones; the method was immunoSEQ multiplex PCR. In the table there are over 100,000 clones, roughly 70% of which are singletons. Germline CDR1 is LNHNV and CDR2 is YYDKDF (reference sequence). After removal of 1 base from V and 5 bases from J, the junction contained 5 bases not matched to a gene. The CDR3 loop spans 15 amino acids. Material: PBMCs. V usage is TRBV15 and J usage is TRBJ2-3, with 8 nucleotides matching TRBD2. This receptor was obtained from a man aged 35 to 55 in good health and CMV-seronegative. CDR3 in amino acids: CATSRGGLDRDTQYF. The CDR3 bases are TGTGCCACCAGCAGAGGGGGACTAGATCGAGATACGCAGTATTTT.